Below are 22 T cell receptor beta chains sequenced from a single sample in a study of human T cells and chemical hapten exposure. TCRdb processed the RACE reads anew with MiXCR; each CDR3 protein has one entry. The sample records more than 250,000 distinct CDR3 sequences, more than 6.5% being singletons. This sample's time point: pre-sensitization, week 0. As to treatment: therapeutic diphenylcyclopropenone sensitization with weekly scalp DPC. Sequencing was performed on whole blood, taken in connection with sensitization to the hapten diphenylcyclopropenone (DPC). The receptors shown here come from a woman aged 35 to 49 with alopecia areata. Some clones in this sample may be carry-over from other donors' samples.

This clonotype was recorded a few times. The chain joins TRBV7-9 to TRBJ2-3; D is perhaps TRBD1 (6 bases). From germline, CDR1 is SEHNR and CDR2 FQNEAQ (reference sequence). V was pared by 5 bases and J by 4 bases, with 13 bases between. This CDR3 has 14 amino acids. The DNA for the CDR3 is TGTGCCAGCAGCCTGGGGGCGTTGGCAGATACGCAGTATTTT. Amino acids: CASSLGALADTQYF.

The chain uses TRBV6-5 and TRBJ2-3, with 14 nucleotides matching TRBD2. The V gene's germline CDR1 is MNHEY and CDR2 SVGAGI. The CDR3 runs 14 residues. The V and J ends lost 6 bases and 4 bases, in that order; junction bases with no gene match: 0. The CDR3, as DNA: TGTGCCAGCAGGGGACTAGCGGGAGCAGATACGCAGTATTTT. It encodes CASRGLAGADTQYF.

This clonotype was detected ten times or more. The chain employs TRBV29-1 and TRBJ2-3; possibly TRBD1 for D (5 bases). The germline V gene encodes CDR1 SQVTM and CDR2 ANQGSEA. The CDR3 extends over 14 amino acids. Trimming removed 2 bases at V and 5 bases at J, with 14 bases between. The chain's CDR3 is CSVEPGRGIDTQYF. The CDR3 nucleotides read TGCAGCGTTGAACCAGGGCGAGGAATAGATACGCAGTATTTT.

The chain recombines TRBV7-9 with TRBJ2-5; D remains ambiguous. Germline V gives CDR1 SEHNR, CDR2 FQNEAQ (reference sequence). Trimming shortened V by 1 base and J by 0 bases, and 6 bases separated the two germline ends. The CDR3 loop spans 14 amino acids. CDR3 loop: CASSLGAHQETQYF. As DNA, the CDR3 is TGTGCCAGCAGCTTAGGGGCACACCAAGAGACCCAGTACTTC.

This chain joins TRBV7-9 and TRBJ2-5; 11 bases line up with TRBD1. Losses at the gene ends were 4 bases for V and 4 bases for J; bases not matched to a gene: 5. The CDR3 sequence is 15 residues long. Germline CDR1 reads SEHNR; CDR2 reads FQNEAQ (reference sequence). The CDR3 sequence: CASSWTGGLAETQYF. The DNA for the CDR3 is TGTGCCAGCAGCTGGACAGGGGGCTTAGCAGAGACCCAGTACTTC.

The rearrangement uses TRBV18 and TRBJ1-1; TRBD1 might be the D (5 bases). The CDR3 is made up of 16 amino acids. The germline V gene has CDR1 KGHSH and CDR2 LQKENI. V gave up 2 bases and J gave up 1 base, with 14 bases separating them. CDR3 protein: CASSPGYGGWNTEAFF. CDR3 sequence (DNA): TGTGCCAGCTCACCAGGGTACGGGGGATGGAACACTGAAGCTTTCTTT.

The count of this clonotype is one. The rearrangement joins TRBV5-6 to TRBJ1-6; D ambiguous. V was clipped by 0 bases and J by 6 bases, with 7 bases between them. This CDR3 is built from 14 residues. The germline gives CDR1 SGHDT, CDR2 YYEEEE. CDR3 DNA: TGTGCCAGCAGCTTGGACGCGATTAATTCACCCCTCCACTTT. The encoded protein is CASSLDAINSPLHF.

Of note for this clonotype: A read error may produce the germline difference seen at one junction end. The V and J genes are TRBV15 and TRBJ1-1; a weak D match, TRBD1 (5 bases). This CDR3 region has 14 residues. Per germline, CDR1 LNHNV and CDR2 YYDKDF (reference sequence). The CDR3 loop reads CATSRPERGTEDFF. For the CDR3, the DNA is TGTGCCACCAGCCGCCCCGAGAGAGGGACTGAAGATTTCTTT.

V gene TRBV12-3 or TRBV12-4 combines with J gene TRBJ2-3; possible D gene TRBD1, 5 bases. V lost 7 bases and J 5 bases, leaving 10 bases between the germline ends. The CDR3 sequence is 12 residues long. CDR3 coding DNA: TGTGCCAGCAACCTCGACAGAGATACGCAGTATTTT. Protein product: CASNLDRDTQYF.

This chain joins TRBV28 and TRBJ2-7, with D tentatively TRBD1 or TRBD2 (5 bases each). CDR3 length: 13 residues. The germline CDR1 and CDR2 sequences are MDHEN and SYDVKM. Deletions cut 3 bases from V and 3 bases from J, with 9 bases between. The DNA for the CDR3 is TGTGCCAGCAGTTTTGGGGGATTCTACGAGCAGTACTTC. It specifies CASSFGGFYEQYF.

The genes are TRBV6-5 and TRBJ2-3, with TRBD1 matching 10 bases. The germline CDR1 and CDR2 sequences are MNHEY and SVGAGI. This CDR3 comprises 16 residues. The trim removed 4 bases at V and 0 bases at J, leaving 4 bases unmatched. The CDR3 spells CASSLTGGTSTDTQYF. DNA of the CDR3: TGTGCCAGCAGTTTGACAGGGGGCACTAGCACAGATACGCAGTATTTT.

This clonotype has a count of ten or more. This chain joins TRBV10-3 and TRBJ2-7, with unresolved D. CDR1 and CDR2 from the germline V gene are ENHRY and SYGVKD. This CDR3 is built from 16 residues. Trimming took 0 bases from V and 0 from J, leaving 12 bases between them. CDR3 nucleotide sequence: TGTGCCATCAGTGAGTCGGTGGGGTTTTCCTCCTACGAGCAGTACTTC. This codes for CAISESVGFSSYEQYF.

This clonotype has only a few counts. This sequence joins TRBV7-2 and TRBJ2-1; TRBD2 matches 10 bases. V was clipped by 3 bases and J by 7 bases; unmatched bases: 12. This CDR3 comprises 17 residues. Germline V gives CDR1 SGHTA, CDR2 FQGNSA. DNA of the CDR3: TGTGCCAGCAGCTTGTCACCTGGGCTAGCGGGAGAGAATGAGCAGTTCTTC. This translates into CASSLSPGLAGENEQFF. Full variable domain (outside the CDR3, taken from reference TRBV7-2 and TRBJ2-1): GAGVSQSPSNKVTEKGKDVELRCDPISGHTALYWYRQSLGQGLEFLIYFQGNSAPDKSGLPSDRFSAERTGGSVSTLTIQRTQQEDSAVYLCASSLSPGLAGENEQFFGPGTRLTVL.

This clonotype occurred a few times. The genes are TRBV7-2 and TRBJ2-4; D is unclear. The CDR3 covers 13 residues. CDR1 and CDR2 (germline): SGHTA, FQGNSA. V was pared by 8 bases and J by 5 bases, with 13 bases between. The CDR3 reads CASLRREENIQYF. CDR3 nucleotide sequence: TGTGCCAGCCTCAGAAGGGAAGAAAACATTCAGTACTTC.

This clonotype has at least ten counts. The V and J genes are TRBV7-8 and TRBJ2-3, with D possibly TRBD1 on 5 matching bases. Germline V CDR1 and CDR2: SGHVS, FQNEAQ. This CDR3 spans 15 amino acids. V lost 5 bases, J lost 5 bases, and 17 bases lay in between. The CDR3, as DNA: TGTGCCAGCAGCACAGTGGCGGCAGGGATAGATACGCAGTATTTT. Encoded protein: CASSTVAAGIDTQYF. Based on the CDR3 plus reference TRBV7-8 and TRBJ2-3, the full variable domain is GAGVSQSPRYKVAKRGQDVALRCDPISGHVSLFWYQQALGQGPEFLTYFQNEAQLDKSGLPSDRFFAERPEGSVSTLKIQRTQQEDSAVYLCASSTVAAGIDTQYFGPGTRLTVL.

In its sample, this clonotype was seen a few times. This sequence joins TRBV6-6 and TRBJ2-7, with 8 nucleotides matching TRBD2. The CDR3 is 15 residues long. The junction had 6 bases not matched to a gene; V was cut back by 5 bases and J by 0 bases. Germline V gene data show CDR1 as MNHNY and CDR2 as SVGAGI (reference sequence). In nucleotides, the CDR3 is TGTGCCAGCAGTAGTACTAGCGGCAGCTCCTACGAGCAGTACTTC. This codes for CASSSTSGSSYEQYF.

This clonotype was detected ten times or more. CDR3 loop: CAISERGGQVNTEAFF. DNA of the CDR3: TGTGCCATCAGTGAGCGGGGTGGACAGGTGAACACTGAAGCTTTCTTT. The genes are TRBV10-3 and TRBJ1-1; 7 bases agree with TRBD1. Losses at the gene ends were 2 bases for V and 0 bases for J; bases not matched to a gene: 6. The CDR3 is 16 residues long. Germline CDR1 ENHRY, CDR2 SYGVKD.

V gene TRBV20-1 combines with J gene TRBJ2-6; TRBD1 agrees at 10 bases. This CDR3 contains 17 residues. Trimming at V came to 3 bases and at J to 4 bases, leaving 9 bases not matched to a gene. Germline lookup yields CDR1 DFQATT and CDR2 SNEGSKA (reference sequence). The CDR3 loop reads CSARGQGPSPGANVLTF. CDR3 in DNA: TGCAGTGCTAGGGGACAGGGGCCCTCACCGGGGGCCAACGTCCTGACTTTC.

The rearrangement links TRBV20-1 to TRBJ2-1, with 9 bases identical to TRBD2. Germline V CDR1 and CDR2: DFQATT, SNEGSKA (reference sequence). This CDR3 is built from 15 residues. The junction had 8 bases not matched to a gene; V was cut back by 0 bases and J by 8 bases. The CDR3 here is CSARDLVAGDHEQFF. CDR3 coding DNA: TGCAGTGCTAGAGATCTGGTAGCGGGAGATCATGAGCAGTTCTTC.

This clonotype was recorded a few times. The chain carries TRBV6-1 and TRBJ2-7; TRBD1 might be the D (5 bases). The CDR3 runs 14 residues. The V end lost 5 bases, the J end lost 2 bases, and 13 bases lay between the germline ends. Germline values: CDR1 MNHNS, CDR2 SASEGT. The CDR3 loop is CASSRLTGTYEQYF. The CDR3 bases are TGTGCCAGCAGTCGGTTAACAGGAACCTACGAGCAGTACTTC.

The CDR3 bases are TGTGCCAGCAGTTTATCGGCGATTAGCGGGGGCAATGAGCAGTTCTTC. Protein sequence: CASSLSAISGGNEQFF. The chain links TRBV28 to TRBJ2-1, with TRBD2 identical over 9 bases. Germline CDR1 reads MDHEN; CDR2 reads SYDVKM. The V segment lost 1 base and the J segment 6 bases; nucleotides outside the gene matches: 7. The CDR3 has 16 residues.

This clonotype was found a few times. This chain connects TRBV9 to TRBJ2-3, with TRBD2 as a possible D gene (6 bases). With 3 bases removed from V and 4 bases from J, the gap between germline ends came to 12 bases. Looked up from germline, CDR1 is SGDLS and CDR2 is YYNGEE. This CDR3 contains 14 residues. This CDR3 reads CASSGSPSADTQYF. The CDR3 nucleotides are TGTGCCAGCAGCGGGAGCCCTAGCGCAGATACGCAGTATTTT.